This TCR beta chain is drawn from a study of glioma-infiltrating T cells after dendritic cell vaccination. This CDR3 contains 14 residues. V lost 7 bases and J 0 bases, leaving 10 bases between the germline ends. CDR1 and CDR2 (germline): LNHDA, SQIVND (reference sequence). TCRdb's table, derived via immunoSEQ multiplex PCR, lists solely in-frame clones and lacks some. Of 50,000 to 80,000 clones listed, roughly four fifths were seen once; the top ten hold 9.2%. Before vaccination, two weeks after the third vaccination, and at progression, PBMC were collected. Material: blood, obtained before dendritic cell vaccination. The receptor's source is a human donor with glioblastoma. This sequence joins TRBV19 and TRBJ1-5; TRBD1 might be the D (5 bases). The CDR3 here is CASTDSYSNQPQHF. The CDR3 DNA reads as TGTGCCAGTACCGACAGTTATAGCAATCAGCCCCAGCATTTT.